This T cell receptor beta chain was sequenced in a study of spatial heterogeneity in lung cancer. The wider study: PBMC samples from follow-up, when available, were sequenced at a median of approximately 24 months post-resection. General study points: The study found ubiquitous expanded tumor TCRs in blood more at resection than follow-up.

Time point: blood at routine non-recurrence follow-up after resection. In each case, whole RNA from tumor, nontumor lung or frozen PBMC was sequenced unsorted. Using its own MiXCR run on the 5' RACE reads, TCRdb lists one record per CDR3 protein. The sample lists 72,000 or so distinct CDR3 sequences, 8% to 9% occurring once. In this sample, this clonotype turned up a few times. Its antigen is unidentified. J lost 3 bases, V lost 0 bases, and 7 bases had no gene match. The CDR3 spans 17 residues. Germline CDR1 reads KGHDR; CDR2 reads SFDVKD. This clonotype was sampled from a female donor with early-stage non-small cell lung cancer. The rearrangement links TRBV24-1 to TRBJ2-5, with 9 bases matching TRBD1. This specimen was PBMCs, taken at follow-up. Written as DNA, the CDR3 is TGTGCCACCAGTGATTTGAGCACACAGGGGGCAAAAGAGACCCAGTACTTC. It specifies CATSDLSTQGAKETQYF.